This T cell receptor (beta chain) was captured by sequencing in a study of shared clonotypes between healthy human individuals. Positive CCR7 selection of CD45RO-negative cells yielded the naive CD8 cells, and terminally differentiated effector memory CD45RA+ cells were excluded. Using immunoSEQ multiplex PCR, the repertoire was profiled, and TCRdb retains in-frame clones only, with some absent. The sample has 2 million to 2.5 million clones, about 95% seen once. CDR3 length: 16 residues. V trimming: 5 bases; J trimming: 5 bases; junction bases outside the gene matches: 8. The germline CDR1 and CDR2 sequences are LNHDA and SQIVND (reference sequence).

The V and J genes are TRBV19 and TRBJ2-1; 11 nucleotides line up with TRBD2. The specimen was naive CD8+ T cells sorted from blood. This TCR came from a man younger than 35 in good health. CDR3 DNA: TGTGCCAGTAGTCGAGAACTAGCGGGAGTAGACAATGAGCAGTTCTTC. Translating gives CASSRELAGVDNEQFF.